The next 29 T cell receptor beta chains were all read from a single sample in a study of blood T cell repertoires in COVID-19. Some clones are missing from TCRdb's copy, which holds only in-frame ones; the method was immunoSEQ multiplex PCR. The repertoire holds approximately 140,000 clones, with around four fifths as singletons. The sample taken for sequencing was peripheral blood. These receptors were taken from a man in his forties with active or convalescent COVID-19.

V and J are TRBV7-3 and TRBJ2-5; 7 bases align to TRBD2. Per the germline V gene, CDR1 is SGHTA and CDR2 is FQGTGA. V was pared by 0 bases and J by 1 base, with 8 bases of the junction left unmatched. The CDR3 runs 17 residues. The CDR3 DNA sequence: TGTGCCAGCAGCTTAACAGGTTCTAGCGGTCCCCAAGAGACCCAGTACTTC. It translates to CASSLTGSSGPQETQYF.

V and J are TRBV29-1 and TRBJ2-7; weak D call: TRBD2 (5 bases). From germline, CDR1 is SQVTM and CDR2 ANQGSEA. Trimming stripped 4 bases from V and 3 bases from J, with 7 bases between. CDR3 length: 11 residues. The CDR3 coding sequence is TGCAGCGTTGCCAGCGGCTACGAGCAGTACTTC. Its translation: CSVASGYEQYF.

The V gene is TRBV6-4, the J gene TRBJ2-7, with no clear D. CDR3 length: 11 residues. Trimming took off 8 bases at V and 3 bases at J, with 8 bases between the two ends. Germline CDR1 reads MRHNA; CDR2 reads SNTAGT. The CDR3 coding sequence is TGTGCCAGCCCTAAGAGCTACGAGCAGTACTTC. It yields the protein CASPKSYEQYF.

This chain connects TRBV5-3 to TRBJ2-2; 10 nucleotides line up with TRBD2. TRBV5-3 carries the ORF label, with uncertain function. With V trimmed by 1 base and J by 13 bases, 13 bases remained unmatched. The CDR3 runs 16 residues. The chain's CDR3 is CARSLSLLAGTRTLFF. The CDR3 DNA sequence: TGTGCCAGAAGCTTGTCTTTACTAGCGGGGACCCGGACGCTGTTTTTT.

This chain links TRBV3-1 (or the pseudogene TRBV3-2) with TRBJ2-3; 7 bases are a match to TRBD1. CDR3 length equals 15 residues. Per germline, CDR1 LGHDT and CDR2 YNNKEL (reference sequence). V shed 5 bases and J 6 bases; nucleotides not matched to a gene: 11. CDR3 sequence: CASSRGQQGTDTQYF. CDR3 in DNA: TGTGCCAGCAGCAGGGGACAGCAGGGTACTGATACGCAGTATTTT.

The chain recombines TRBV5-1 with TRBJ2-7, with D tentatively TRBD2 (6 bases). V shed 7 bases and J shed 0 bases, with 17 bases lying between them. Per the germline V gene, CDR1 is SGHRS and CDR2 is YFSETQ. The CDR3 totals 15 residues. DNA of the CDR3: TGCGCCAGCCGGCGGGAAGGTTCAACCTCCTACGAGCAGTACTTC. It encodes CASRREGSTSYEQYF.

The V gene is TRBV10-3, the J gene TRBJ1-5; D gene unclear. CDR1 ENHRY and CDR2 SYGVKD come from the germline V gene. The V end lost 6 bases, the J end lost 3 bases, and 12 bases lay between the germline ends. This CDR3 contains 14 residues. The CDR3 bases are TGTGCCATCAGCGCGACGGGTTTCAATCAGCCCCAGCATTTT. Its translation is CAISATGFNQPQHF.

In this sample, this clone turned up once. The chain couples TRBV3-1 (or the pseudogene TRBV3-2) to TRBJ2-5; 14 bases agree with TRBD2. This CDR3 is 16 amino acids long. Per germline, CDR1 LGHDT and CDR2 YNNKEL (reference sequence). The V gene end was trimmed by 3 bases and the J gene end by 4 bases; junction bases not matched to a gene: 4. CDR3 amino acids: CASSQTSGGARETQYF. In DNA form, the CDR3 reads TGTGCCAGCAGCCAGACTAGCGGGGGGGCCCGAGAGACCCAGTACTTC.

The chain uses TRBV27 and TRBJ1-5; D is uncertain. CDR1 MNHEY and CDR2 SMNVEV come from the germline V gene (reference sequence). The CDR3 is 13 amino acids. V shed 3 bases and J shed 5 bases, with 8 bases lying between them. The CDR3 DNA sequence: TGTGCCAGCAGTTTGCGGTATGATCAGCCCCAGCATTTT. Translating it yields CASSLRYDQPQHF.

This clone came up a few times. The chain employs TRBV9 and TRBJ2-1, with a possible D match to TRBD1 (5 bases). The ends were cut back, 2 bases at V and 2 bases at J, with 14 bases in the middle. The CDR3 runs 16 residues. Germline V gives CDR1 SGDLS, CDR2 YYNGEE. The CDR3 is CASSVSGYPPYNEQFF. In nucleotides, the CDR3 is TGTGCCAGCAGCGTTTCAGGGTACCCCCCCTACAATGAGCAGTTCTTC.

V and J are TRBV3-1 (or the pseudogene TRBV3-2) and TRBJ2-7, with a weak D call TRBD1 (5 bases). Between the trimmed V and J ends, which lost 5 bases and 1 base, there was a span of 9 bases. The germline V gene encodes CDR1 LGHDT and CDR2 YNNKEL (reference sequence). The CDR3 sequence is 13 residues long. CDR3 DNA: TGTGCCAGCAGCAAACAGGAGTCCTACGAGCAGTACTTC. As protein: CASSKQESYEQYF.

The chain combines TRBV10-3 with TRBJ2-1; maybe TRBD2 (7 bases). CDR3 size: 16 residues. The V end was cut by 1 base, the J end by 3 bases, with 13 bases between. Germline CDR1 is ENHRY and CDR2 is SYGVKD. The CDR3: CAISEWEGGNYNEQFF. The DNA for the CDR3 is TGTGCCATCAGTGAGTGGGAGGGGGGCAACTACAATGAGCAGTTCTTC.

The table lists this clone with a few counts. The rearrangement uses TRBV7-9 and TRBJ2-7, with 12 positions matching TRBD1. Germline trimming cut 3 bases from V and 7 bases from J; bases unmatched to any gene: 7. The CDR3 has 15 residues. Germline CDR1 reads SEHNR; CDR2 reads FQNEAQ (reference sequence). The CDR3: CASSFPGTGGKEQYF. Written as DNA, the CDR3 is TGTGCCAGCAGCTTCCCCGGGACAGGGGGCAAAGAGCAGTACTTC.

J is TRBJ2-5 and V is TRBV14; 7 bases are shared with TRBD1. Germline V gene lookup returns CDR1 SGHDN and CDR2 FVKESK. V gave up 2 bases and J gave up 9 bases; unmatched junction bases: 12. This CDR3 comprises 15 residues. CDR3 DNA: TGTGCCAGCAGCCAATCCGGGACAGCCTTACGGGCCCAGTACTTC. Translation: CASSQSGTALRAQYF. The whole variable domain, remainder taken from reference TRBV14 and TRBJ2-5, is EAGVTQFPSHSVIEKGQTVTLRCDPISGHDNLYWYRRVMGKEIKFLLHFVKESKQDESGMPNNRFLAERTGGTYSTLKVQPAELEDSGVYFCASSQSGTALRAQYFGPGTRLLVL.

The J gene is TRBJ2-7, the V gene TRBV6-5, with 8 bases fitting TRBD2. The germline V gene encodes CDR1 MNHEY and CDR2 SVGAGI. Trimming removed 6 bases from V and 5 bases from J; junction bases left unmatched: 3. CDR3 length: 12 amino acids. CDR3 loop: CASSGGAHEQYF. The CDR3 DNA reads TGTGCCAGCAGCGGGGGGGCCCACGAGCAGTACTTC.

V usage is TRBV6-4 and J usage is TRBJ2-1; 9 positions match TRBD2. Germline V gene lookup returns CDR1 MRHNA and CDR2 SNTAGT. Trimming cost V 2 bases and J 6 bases; bases outside gene matches: 2. This CDR3 contains 14 residues. DNA for the CDR3: TGTGCCAGCAGTGACGGGACTAGCCTCAATGAGCAGTTCTTC. This translates into CASSDGTSLNEQFF.

The chain joins TRBV28 to TRBJ2-2; TRBD2 matches 9 bases. CDR3 length: 15 residues. J lost 5 bases, V lost 3 bases, and 4 bases had no gene match. Per the germline V gene, CDR1 is MDHEN and CDR2 is SYDVKM. This chain's CDR3 is CASSLLRGGTGELFF. The DNA for the CDR3 is TGTGCCAGCAGTTTGTTGCGGGGGGGAACCGGGGAGCTGTTTTTT.

CDR3 nucleotide sequence: TGCGCCAGCAGTAGAAGCGGGGGGGCGCTAGACAATGAGCAGTTCTTC. Amino acid sequence: CASSRSGGALDNEQFF. V usage is TRBV10-1 and J usage is TRBJ2-1; TRBD2 matches 10 bases. The germline gives CDR1 WNHNN, CDR2 SYGVQD (reference sequence). The V segment lost 5 bases and the J segment 5 bases; nucleotides outside the gene matches: 9. The CDR3 length is 16 residues.

This clone came up once. The chain has TRBV5-1 and TRBJ2-3; 10 positions agree with TRBD2. The germline gives CDR1 SGHRS, CDR2 YFSETQ. Trimming cost V 1 base and J 0 bases; bases outside gene matches: 14. This CDR3 has 20 residues. In DNA, the CDR3 is TGCGCCAGCAGCTTGAACCCTAGCGGGGGCTTGATTTCTAGCACAGATACGCAGTATTTT. Translated, it gives CASSLNPSGGLISSTDTQYF.

V usage is TRBV3-1 (or the pseudogene TRBV3-2) and J usage is TRBJ2-5, with D tentatively TRBD1 (6 bases). The germline CDR1 and CDR2 sequences are LGHDT and YNNKEL (reference sequence). The CDR3 consists of 15 residues. The V end lost 5 bases, the J end lost 5 bases, and 18 bases lay between the germline ends. CDR3: CASSLPQGKDETQYF. The CDR3 nucleotides read TGTGCCAGCAGCTTACCACAGGGAAAGGACGAGACCCAGTACTTC.

The chain is built from TRBV7-2 and TRBJ2-6, with D tentatively TRBD1 (5 bases). The V end lost 1 base, the J end lost 0 bases, and 16 bases lay between the germline ends. The germline V gene has CDR1 SGHTA and CDR2 FQGNSA. This CDR3 spans 19 amino acids. The CDR3 reads CASSLGPQGSLSGANVLTF. The CDR3 nucleotides read TGTGCCAGCAGCTTAGGCCCCCAGGGCAGCCTCTCTGGGGCCAACGTCCTGACTTTC.

This chain joins TRBV6-5 and TRBJ1-3; TRBD1 is a possible D gene (6 bases). CDR3 length equals 15 residues. The V end was cut by 5 bases, the J end by 0 bases, with 11 bases between. Germline CDR1 MNHEY, CDR2 SVGAGI. The CDR3 sequence is CASSPTGISGNTIYF. The CDR3 DNA follows: TGTGCCAGCAGTCCGACAGGAATCTCTGGAAACACCATATATTTT.

The chain recombines TRBV6-5 with TRBJ2-7; 7 nucleotides align to TRBD1. The CDR3 is 13 amino acids. Germline CDR1 reads MNHEY; CDR2 reads SVGAGI. With V trimmed by 1 base and J by 6 bases, 3 bases remained unmatched. Here the CDR3 DNA reads TGTGCCAGCAGTTACTGGGACAGCAGCGAGCAGTACTTC. It yields the protein CASSYWDSSEQYF.

The chain joins TRBV19 to TRBJ1-5; tentatively, D is TRBD1 (5 bases). Germline loops: CDR1 LNHDA, CDR2 SQIVND (reference sequence). The CDR3 length is 16 residues. V lost 5 bases, J lost 4 bases, and 18 bases lay in between. CDR3 amino acids: CASSPKGLAPNQPQHF. The CDR3 DNA reads as TGTGCCAGTAGTCCCAAGGGACTGGCCCCTAATCAGCCCCAGCATTTT.

The chain carries TRBV30 and TRBJ1-1; possible D gene TRBD1, 5 bases. The V gene's germline CDR1 is GTSNPN and CDR2 SVGIG (reference sequence). The CDR3 is 13 amino acids. The V end lost 1 base, the J end lost 2 bases, and 8 bases lay between the germline ends. The CDR3 protein is CAWSDRSNTEAFF. The CDR3 DNA sequence: TGTGCCTGGAGTGACAGGAGTAACACTGAAGCTTTCTTT.

The J gene is TRBJ2-7, the V gene TRBV4-1, with 7 bases fitting TRBD1. This CDR3 region has 15 residues. CDR1 is MGHRA and CDR2 is YSYEKL in the germline V gene. The ends lost 0 bases at V and 6 bases at J; junction bases unmatched: 8. The CDR3 spells CASSQEETGLLEQYF. For the CDR3, the DNA is TGCGCCAGCAGCCAAGAGGAGACAGGGCTTCTCGAGCAGTACTTC.

The J gene is TRBJ2-5, the V gene TRBV4-2, with TRBD1 matching 11 bases. This CDR3 is 15 amino acids long. V shed 2 bases and J 5 bases; nucleotides not matched to a gene: 4. Germline V gene sequence: CDR1 LGHNA, CDR2 YNFKEQ. The CDR3 here is CASSQTGQGGETQYF. The DNA of the CDR3 is TGTGCCAGCAGCCAAACGGGACAGGGGGGTGAGACCCAGTACTTC.

The V and J genes are TRBV4-2 and TRBJ1-4; no clear D gene. The CDR3 consists of 15 residues. With 0 bases removed from V and 8 bases from J, the gap between germline ends came to 13 bases. Germline values: CDR1 LGHNA, CDR2 YNFKEQ. The CDR3 protein is CASSQETREPEKLFF. The CDR3 nucleotides are TGTGCCAGCAGCCAAGAAACCCGGGAACCAGAAAAACTGTTTTTT.

This chain connects TRBV3-1 (or the pseudogene TRBV3-2) to TRBJ2-7, with 7 bases aligning to TRBD2. Trimming took 0 bases from V and 3 from J; bases not matched to a gene: 5. Germline CDR1 and CDR2: LGHDT and YNNKEL (reference sequence). This CDR3 spans 15 amino acids. The DNA of the CDR3 is TGTGCCAGCAGCCAAGATGGGCGGGGGAACTACGAGCAGTACTTC. Translated: CASSQDGRGNYEQYF.